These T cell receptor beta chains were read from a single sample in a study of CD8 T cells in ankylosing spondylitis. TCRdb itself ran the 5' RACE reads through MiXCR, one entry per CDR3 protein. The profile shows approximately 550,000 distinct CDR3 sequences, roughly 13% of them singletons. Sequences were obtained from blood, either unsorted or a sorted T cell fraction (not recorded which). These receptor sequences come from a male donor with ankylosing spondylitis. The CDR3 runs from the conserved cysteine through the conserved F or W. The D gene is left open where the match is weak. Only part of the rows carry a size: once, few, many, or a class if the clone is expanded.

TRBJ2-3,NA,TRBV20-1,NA,TGCAGTGCAGGGCCAGTGGGCTTGAGCACAGATACGCAGTATTTT,CSAGPVGLSTDTQYF
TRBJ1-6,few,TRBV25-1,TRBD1,TGTGCCAGCAGTGGGACAGGTCATAATTCACCCCTCCACTTT,CASSGTGHNSPLHF
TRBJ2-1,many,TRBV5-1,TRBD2,TGCGCCAGCAGCTTGCCAACTAGCGGGAATAATGAGCAGTTCTTC,CASSLPTSGNNEQFF
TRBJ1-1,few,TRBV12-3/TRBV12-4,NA,TGTGCCAGCAGTTTAGGGGTAGACGCTTTCTTT,CASSLGVDAFF
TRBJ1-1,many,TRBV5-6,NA,TGTGCCAGCAGCTTGGCCGGGACCGAAAATGAAGCTTTCTTT,CASSLAGTENEAFF
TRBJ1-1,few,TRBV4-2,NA,TGTGCCAGCACCCAGTCCGATATCGCTTTCTTT,CASTQSDIAFF
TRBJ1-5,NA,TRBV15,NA,TGTGCCACCAGCAGAGTAAGACATCAGGGAAGTCAGCCCCAGCATTTT,CATSRVRHQGSQPQHF
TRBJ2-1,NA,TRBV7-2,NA,TGTGCCAGCAGCTTAGTCTACGACAATGAGCAGTTCTTC,CASSLVYDNEQFF
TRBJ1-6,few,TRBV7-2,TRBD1,TGTGCCGCTGGACAGGGGGCTGATTCACCCCTCCACTTT,CAAGQGADSPLHF
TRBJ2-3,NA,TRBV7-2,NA,TGTGCCAGCAGCCGCGTTGGTACTTCAACAGATACGCAGTATTTT,CASSRVGTSTDTQYF
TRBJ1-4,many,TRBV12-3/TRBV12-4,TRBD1,TGTGCCAGCAGTCCCCAGGGGGTCCCCCTGGGACTGTTTTTT,CASSPQGVPLGLFF
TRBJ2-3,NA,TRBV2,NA,TGTGCCAGCAGTCCTTGGAGCGGGAGCACAGATACGCAGTATTTT,CASSPWSGSTDTQYF
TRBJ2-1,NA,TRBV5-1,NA,TGCGCCAGCAGCTTGGCCGTACTAATATTCAATGAGCAGTTCTTC,CASSLAVLIFNEQFF
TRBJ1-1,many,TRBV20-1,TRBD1,TGCAGTGCTTCCAGACAGGGGGCTCGGGGCACTGAAGCTTTCTTT,CSASRQGARGTEAFF
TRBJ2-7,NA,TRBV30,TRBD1,TGTGCCTGGTCCCGGACAGGGGCTGGTGAGCAGTACTTC,CAWSRTGAGEQYF
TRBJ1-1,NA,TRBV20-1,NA,TGCAGTGCTAGGGGCCCTACCCCCCCTGAAGCTTTCTTT,CSARGPTPPEAFF
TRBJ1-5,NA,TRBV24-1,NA,TGTGCCACCAGTTCTTCAACTAATCAGCCCCAGCATTTT,CATSSSTNQPQHF